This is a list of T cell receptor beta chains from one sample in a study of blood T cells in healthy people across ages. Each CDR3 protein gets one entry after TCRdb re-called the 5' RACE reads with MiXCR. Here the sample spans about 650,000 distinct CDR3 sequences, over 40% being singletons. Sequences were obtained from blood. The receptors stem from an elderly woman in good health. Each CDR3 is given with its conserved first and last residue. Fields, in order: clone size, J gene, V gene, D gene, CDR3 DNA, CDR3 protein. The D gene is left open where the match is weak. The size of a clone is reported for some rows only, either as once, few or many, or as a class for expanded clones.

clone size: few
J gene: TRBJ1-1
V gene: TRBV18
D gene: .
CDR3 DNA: TGTGCCAGCTCACCTTCATCAGACCATTTTGAAGCTTTCTTT
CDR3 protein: CASSPSSDHFEAFF

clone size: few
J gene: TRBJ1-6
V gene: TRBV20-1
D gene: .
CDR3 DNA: TGCAGTGCTAGTAGGAATTCACCCCTCCACTTT
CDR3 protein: CSASRNSPLHF

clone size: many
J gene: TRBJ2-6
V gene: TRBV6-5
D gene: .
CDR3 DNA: TGTGCCAGCAGCTCCACAGGGTCTGGGGCCAACGTCCTGACTTTC
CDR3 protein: CASSSTGSGANVLTF

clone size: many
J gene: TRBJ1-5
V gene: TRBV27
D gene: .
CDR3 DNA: TGTGCCAGCAGTTGGGCAGGCGGGCAGCCCCAGCATTTT
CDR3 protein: CASSWAGGQPQHF

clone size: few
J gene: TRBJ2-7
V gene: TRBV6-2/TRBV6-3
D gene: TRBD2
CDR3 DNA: TGTGCCAGCAGTTACGTAGCGGGAGGATACGAGCAGTACTTC
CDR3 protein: CASSYVAGGYEQYF

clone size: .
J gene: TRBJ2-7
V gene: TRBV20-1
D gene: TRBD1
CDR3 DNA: TGCAGTGCTAGAGATGGAGACAGGGCCTACGAGCAGTACTTC
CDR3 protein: CSARDGDRAYEQYF

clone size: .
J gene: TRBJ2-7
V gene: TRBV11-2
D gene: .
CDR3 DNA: TGTGCCAGCAGCTCTGTCAGGGGAATATCCTTCTCCTACGAGCAGTACTTC
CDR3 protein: CASSSVRGISFSYEQYF

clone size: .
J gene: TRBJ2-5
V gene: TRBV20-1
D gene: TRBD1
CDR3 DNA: TGCAGTGCTCGGCTAGGGACAGGGGGAGAGACCCAGTACTTC
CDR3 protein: CSARLGTGGETQYF

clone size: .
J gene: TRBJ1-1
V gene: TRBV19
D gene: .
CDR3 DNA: TGTGCCAGTAGTACCACGGGGACAACGGACACTGAAGCTTTCTTT
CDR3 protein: CASSTTGTTDTEAFF

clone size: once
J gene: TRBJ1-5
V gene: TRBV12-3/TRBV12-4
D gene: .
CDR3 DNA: TGTGCCAGCAGCGAAGGCCTTAGCAATCAGCCCCAGCATTTT
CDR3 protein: CASSEGLSNQPQHF

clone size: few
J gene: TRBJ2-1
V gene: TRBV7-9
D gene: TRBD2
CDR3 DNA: TGTGCCAGCAGCTTCTCTAGCGGGAGGCTCAATGAGCAGTTCTTC
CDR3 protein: CASSFSSGRLNEQFF

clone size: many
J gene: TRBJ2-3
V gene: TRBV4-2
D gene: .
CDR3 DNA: TGTGCCAGCAGCCAATTGAGAGGCGGGATCACAGATACGCAGTATTTT
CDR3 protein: CASSQLRGGITDTQYF

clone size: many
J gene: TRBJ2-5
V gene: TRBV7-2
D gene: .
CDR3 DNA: TGTGCCAGCAGCCTCTTCCAGGAAGAGACCCAGTACTTC
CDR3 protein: CASSLFQEETQYF